A selection of T cell receptor beta chains follows, all from one sample in a study of OX40 agonist ivuxolimab in advanced cancers. Clones were read by immunoSEQ multiplex PCR, and TCRdb kept only the in-frame ones, dropping some. This table has about 35,000 clones, 80% to 95% appearing once. The sample here was CD4+ or CD8+ T cells sorted from blood, taken in a trial of the OX40 agonist ivuxolimab. These receptors were taken from an adult with an advanced solid tumor such as melanoma, head and neck, liver or kidney cancer. CDR3s include the opening cysteine and the closing phenylalanine or tryptophan. The D gene is left open where the match is weak. Only part of the rows carry a size: once, few, many, or a class if the clone is expanded.

>TRBJ2-1|TRBV27|few|-
CASSFGLNEQFF
TGTGCCAGCAGTTTCGGACTCAATGAGCAGTTCTTC
>TRBJ1-1|TRBV27|-|TRBD1
CASSLVGTGGWMNTEAFF
TGTGCCAGCAGTTTAGTGGGGACAGGGGGATGGATGAACACTGAAGCTTTCTTT
>TRBJ2-2|TRBV12-2|-|-
CASRLKFGTSGNTGELFF
TGTGCAAGTCGCTTAAAGTTTGGGACTAGCGGGAACACCGGGGAGCTGTTTTTT
>TRBJ1-1|TRBV2|few|-
CVFGHPTEAFF
TGTGTCTTTGGACACCCCACTGAAGCTTTCTTT
>TRBJ1-1|TRBV27|once|-
CASSLSRGMNTEAFF
TGTGCCAGCAGTTTATCGAGAGGGATGAACACTGAAGCTTTCTTT
>TRBJ2-5|TRBV6-5|-|-
CASSYSQGRRETQYF
TGTGCCAGCAGTTACTCTCAGGGACGGAGAGAGACCCAGTACTTC
>TRBJ1-3|TRBV5-1|-|-
CASSPLGGNTIYF
TGCGCCAGCAGCCCTCTAGGTGGAAACACCATATATTTT
>TRBJ2-7|TRBV11-2|-|-
CASSTTTGLTSYEQYF
TGTGCCAGCAGCACGACGACGGGACTCACCAGTTACGAGCAGTACTTC
>TRBJ2-7|TRBV29-1|-|TRBD2
CSVEDRGTSGSSTYEQYF
TGCAGCGTTGAAGACCGGGGGACTAGCGGGAGTTCTACCTACGAGCAGTACTTC
>TRBJ2-7|TRBV7-2|-|TRBD2
CASSVQRGVEQYF
TGTGCCAGCAGCGTTCAGCGGGGAGTAGAGCAGTACTTC
>TRBJ1-1|TRBV7-2|-|TRBD1
CASSPRGTGKNTEAFF
TGTGCCAGCAGCCCTAGGGGGACAGGGAAGAACACTGAAGCTTTCTTT
>TRBJ2-2|TRBV28|once|-
CASSLYETNTGELFF
TGTGCCAGCAGTTTATACGAGACGAACACCGGGGAGCTGTTTTTT
>TRBJ2-2|TRBV15|-|-
CATSRDRGTGELFF
TGTGCCACCAGCAGAGATCGAGGGACCGGGGAGCTGTTTTTT
>TRBJ1-2|TRBV6-5|-|TRBD1
CASRKRTGNYGYTF
TGTGCCAGCAGAAAGAGGACAGGGAACTATGGCTACACCTTC
>TRBJ2-7|TRBV5-1|once|-
CASSLRPYEQYF
TGCGCCAGCAGCTTGAGACCGTACGAGCAGTACTTC
>TRBJ2-3|TRBV5-1|-|-
CASSLGDPTDTQYF
TGCGCCAGCAGCTTGGGAGACCCCACAGATACGCAGTATTTT
>TRBJ2-5|TRBV29-1|once|-
CSVALVVLETQYF
TGCAGCGTTGCCCTAGTAGTTTTAGAGACCCAGTACTTC
>TRBJ2-3|TRBV27|once|TRBD2
CASRKTSGRAADTQYF
TGTGCCAGTAGAAAAACCAGCGGGAGGGCCGCAGATACGCAGTATTTT
>TRBJ1-1|TRBV6-5|-|-
CASSYRVNTEAFF
TGTGCCAGCAGTTACAGGGTGAACACTGAAGCTTTCTTT
>TRBJ2-7|TRBV6-1|-|-
CARRAGVFSYEQYF
TGTGCCCGACGCGCAGGGGTATTCTCCTACGAGCAGTACTTC
>TRBJ1-2|TRBV6-4|-|-
CASSEGMGWLYGYTF
TGTGCCAGCAGTGAGGGGATGGGATGGCTCTATGGCTACACCTTC
>TRBJ2-2|TRBV4-3|-|-
CASSPRLQGWGTGELFF
TGCGCCAGCAGCCCCCGGCTACAGGGATGGGGCACCGGGGAGCTGTTTTTT
>TRBJ2-3|TRBV4-2|-|-
CASSSRLEGGTDTQYF
TGTGCCAGCAGCTCCCGACTAGAGGGAGGCACAGATACGCAGTATTTT
>TRBJ1-5|TRBV14|-|-
CASSQGPGSAGQPQHF
TGTGCCAGCAGCCAAGGACCGGGCTCCGCGGGTCAGCCCCAGCATTTT
>TRBJ1-1|TRBV4-3|-|-
CASSGTIGDWRWNTEAFF
TGCGCCAGCAGTGGGACAATTGGTGATTGGAGGTGGAACACTGAAGCTTTCTTT
>TRBJ1-2|TRBV11-2|many|-
CASALSVSGYGGYTF
TGTGCCAGCGCATTAAGTGTATCGGGTTACGGTGGCTACACCTTC
>TRBJ1-2|TRBV19|few|-
CASSSRMEPNGYTF
TGTGCCAGTAGTTCCCGGATGGAACCTAATGGCTACACCTTC
>TRBJ2-1|TRBV7-9|-|-
CASSLELATYNEQFF
TGTGCCAGCAGCTTAGAGTTAGCGACATACAATGAGCAGTTCTTC
>TRBJ2-2|TRBV9|once|TRBD1
CASSPHQGAAGELFF
TGTGCCAGCAGCCCCCATCAGGGGGCAGCCGGGGAGCTGTTTTTT
>TRBJ2-3|TRBV4-2|-|TRBD2
CASSPRVAGADTQYF
TGTGCCAGCAGCCCCAGGGTAGCGGGAGCAGATACGCAGTATTTT
>TRBJ1-5|TRBV27|-|TRBD1
CASSLGTGLYQPQHF
TGTGCCAGCAGTTTAGGGACAGGGCTATATCAGCCCCAGCATTTT
>TRBJ2-7|TRBV27|once|TRBD1
CASSLSKTGFFEQYF
TGTGCCAGCAGTTTATCAAAGACAGGGTTTTTCGAGCAGTACTTC
>TRBJ2-7|TRBV28|-|-
CASSFSETMTYEQYF
TGTGCCAGCAGCTTCTCAGAGACTATGACCTACGAGCAGTACTTC
>TRBJ2-7|TRBV7-9|-|-
CASRPGIVNEQYF
TGTGCCAGCAGGCCCGGGATCGTCAACGAGCAGTACTTC
>TRBJ2-7|TRBV7-2|-|TRBD2
CASSALLAGGFYEQYF
TGTGCCAGCAGCGCCCTACTAGCGGGAGGTTTCTACGAGCAGTACTTC
>TRBJ2-7|TRBV28|-|-
CASSFHQGGTGPSEQYF
TGTGCCAGCAGTTTCCATCAGGGGGGGACAGGACCCTCCGAGCAGTACTTC
>TRBJ2-7|TRBV6-1|-|TRBD1
CASSPEGAEQYF
TGTGCCAGCAGTCCAGAGGGGGCCGAGCAGTACTTC
>TRBJ2-7|TRBV5-6|-|-
CASSSSLSYEQYF
TGTGCCAGCAGCTCCAGCCTCTCCTACGAGCAGTACTTC
>TRBJ2-5|TRBV7-6|-|TRBD2
CASSFHWASGEGPQETQYF
TGTGCCAGCAGCTTTCATTGGGCCTCGGGGGAGGGCCCCCAAGAGACCCAGTACTTC
>TRBJ2-7|TRBV28|-|-
CASSLGWGDYEQYF
TGTGCCAGCAGTTTGGGGTGGGGGGACTACGAGCAGTACTTC
>TRBJ2-7|TRBV4-1|-|TRBD1
CASSQTGSTYEQYF
TGCGCCAGCAGCCAGACAGGGTCAACCTACGAGCAGTACTTC
>TRBJ1-2|TRBV28|-|-
CASSLMAATSQGYTF
TGTGCCAGCAGTTTAATGGCAGCGACGTCGCAAGGCTACACCTTC
>TRBJ2-5|TRBV2|-|TRBD2
CASSELAGRSETQYF
TGTGCCAGCAGTGAACTAGCGGGACGATCAGAGACCCAGTACTTC
>TRBJ2-7|TRBV13|-|TRBD2
CASSLGTSALSYEQYF
TGTGCCAGCAGCTTAGGGACTAGCGCCTTATCCTACGAGCAGTACTTC
>TRBJ2-7|TRBV7-2|once|-
CASSESLNYEQYF
TGTGCCAGCAGCGAGAGCCTAAACTACGAGCAGTACTTC
>TRBJ2-7|TRBV19|-|TRBD2
CASSPRTSGPTYEQYF
TGTGCCAGTAGTCCCCGGACTAGCGGTCCCACCTACGAGCAGTACTTC
>TRBJ2-1|TRBV13|-|-
CASSRTGQQGPYNEQFF
TGTGCCAGCAGCCGAACGGGCCAACAGGGACCCTACAATGAGCAGTTCTTC
>TRBJ2-4|TRBV10-2|-|-
CASSSHDIRYKNIQYF
TGCGCCAGCAGCTCTCACGACATTAGGTACAAAAACATTCAGTACTTC
>TRBJ2-7|TRBV5-1|-|-
CASSLKGNSYEQYF
TGCGCCAGCAGCTTGAAGGGGAACTCCTACGAGCAGTACTTC
>TRBJ2-2|TRBV15|-|TRBD1
CATSRDQFTGDTGELFF
TGTGCCACCAGCAGAGATCAGTTTACAGGGGACACCGGGGAGCTGTTTTTT
>TRBJ2-7|TRBV29-1|medium-sized|-
CSVEQSSYEQYF
TGCAGCGTCGAACAAAGCTCCTACGAGCAGTACTTC